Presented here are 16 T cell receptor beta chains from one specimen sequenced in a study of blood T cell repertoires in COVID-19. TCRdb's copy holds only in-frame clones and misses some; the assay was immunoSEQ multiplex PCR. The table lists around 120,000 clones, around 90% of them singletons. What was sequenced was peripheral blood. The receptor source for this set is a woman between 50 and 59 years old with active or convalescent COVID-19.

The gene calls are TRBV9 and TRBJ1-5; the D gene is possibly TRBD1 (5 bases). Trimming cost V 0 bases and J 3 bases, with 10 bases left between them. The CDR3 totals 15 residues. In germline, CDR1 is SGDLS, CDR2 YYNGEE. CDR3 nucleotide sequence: TGTGCCAGCAGCGTAGGAGACAGTCTCAATCAGCCCCAGCATTTT. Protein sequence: CASSVGDSLNQPQHF.

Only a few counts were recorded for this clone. The CDR3 here is CAISETTGDSGGYTF. DNA of the CDR3: TGTGCCATCAGTGAGACGACAGGGGATTCGGGTGGCTACACCTTC. This rearrangement joins TRBV10-3 to TRBJ1-2, with 8 bases that match TRBD1. Trimming removed 2 bases from V and 7 bases from J; junction bases left unmatched: 9. The CDR3 extends over 15 amino acids. Looked up from germline, CDR1 is ENHRY and CDR2 is SYGVKD.

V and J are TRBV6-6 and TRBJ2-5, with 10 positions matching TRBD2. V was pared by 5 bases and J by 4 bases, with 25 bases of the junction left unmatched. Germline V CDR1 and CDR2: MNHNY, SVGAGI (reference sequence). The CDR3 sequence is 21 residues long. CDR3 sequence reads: CASSPDRPLQREGDKGETQYF. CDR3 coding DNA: TGTGCCAGCAGTCCCGACCGACCTCTCCAGCGGGAGGGAGACAAGGGAGAGACCCAGTACTTC.

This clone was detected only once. This CDR3 reads CASSYRTKTGGNEQYF. In DNA, the CDR3 is TGTGCCAGCAGTTACAGGACAAAGACAGGGGGCAACGAGCAGTACTTC. V is TRBV6-6 and J is TRBJ2-7; TRBD1 agrees at 10 bases. V lost 2 bases to trimming and J lost 5 bases; unmatched junction nucleotides: 9. Germline CDR1 reads MNHNY; CDR2 reads SVGAGI (reference sequence). The length of the CDR3 is 16 residues.

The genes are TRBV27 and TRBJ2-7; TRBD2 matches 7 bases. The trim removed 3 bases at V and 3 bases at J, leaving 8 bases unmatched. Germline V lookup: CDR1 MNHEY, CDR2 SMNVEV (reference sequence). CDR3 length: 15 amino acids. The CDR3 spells CASSLWGGSRYEQYF. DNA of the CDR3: TGTGCCAGCAGTTTGTGGGGCGGGAGCCGCTACGAGCAGTACTTC.

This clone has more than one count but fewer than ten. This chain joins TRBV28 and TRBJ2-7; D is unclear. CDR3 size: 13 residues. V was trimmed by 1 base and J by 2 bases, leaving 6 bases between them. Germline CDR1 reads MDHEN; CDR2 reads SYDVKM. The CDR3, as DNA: TGTGCCAGCAGTTTATCCCTACCCTACGAGCAGTACTTC. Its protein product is CASSLSLPYEQYF.

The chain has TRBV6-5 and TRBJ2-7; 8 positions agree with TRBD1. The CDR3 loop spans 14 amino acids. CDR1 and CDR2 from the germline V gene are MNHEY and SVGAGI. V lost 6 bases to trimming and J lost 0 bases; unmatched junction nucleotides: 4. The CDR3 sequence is CASRQGASSYEQYF. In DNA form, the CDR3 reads TGTGCCAGCAGGCAGGGGGCCAGCTCCTACGAGCAGTACTTC.

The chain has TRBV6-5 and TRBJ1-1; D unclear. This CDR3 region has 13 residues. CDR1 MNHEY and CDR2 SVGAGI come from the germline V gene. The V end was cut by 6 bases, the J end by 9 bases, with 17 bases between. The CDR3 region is CASSPDSMSQAFF. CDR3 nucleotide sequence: TGTGCCAGCAGCCCCGACTCCATGTCCCAAGCTTTCTTT.

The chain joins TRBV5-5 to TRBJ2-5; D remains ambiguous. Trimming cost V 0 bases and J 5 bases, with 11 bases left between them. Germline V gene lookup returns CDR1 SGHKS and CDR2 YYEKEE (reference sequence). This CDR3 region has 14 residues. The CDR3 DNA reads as TGTGCCAGCAGCTTGGAACTCACCCGGGAGACCCAGTACTTC. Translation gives CASSLELTRETQYF. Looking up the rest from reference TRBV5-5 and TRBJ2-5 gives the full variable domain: DAGVTQSPTHLIKTRGQQVTLRCSPISGHKSVSWYQQVLGQGPQFIFQYYEKEERGRGNFPDRFSARQFPNYSSELNVNALLLGDSALYLCASSLELTRETQYFGPGTRLLVL.

The CDR3 region has the DNA TGTGCCAGCAGCTATGGACTAGCGGGGCTCAATGAGCAGTTCTTC. Encoded protein: CASSYGLAGLNEQFF. The rearrangement links TRBV5-6 to TRBJ2-1; 12 bases align to TRBD2. Germline V gene lookup returns CDR1 SGHDT and CDR2 YYEEEE. J gave up 6 bases and V 3 bases, and 4 bases lay outside the gene matches. The CDR3 is 15 amino acids.

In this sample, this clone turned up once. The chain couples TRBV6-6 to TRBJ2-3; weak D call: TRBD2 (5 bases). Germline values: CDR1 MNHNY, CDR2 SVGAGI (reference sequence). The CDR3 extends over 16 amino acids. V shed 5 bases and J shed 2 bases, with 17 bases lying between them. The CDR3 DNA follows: TGTGCCAGCAGTCCGCTTAGCGCCACGTCCACAGATACGCAGTATTTT. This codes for CASSPLSATSTDTQYF.

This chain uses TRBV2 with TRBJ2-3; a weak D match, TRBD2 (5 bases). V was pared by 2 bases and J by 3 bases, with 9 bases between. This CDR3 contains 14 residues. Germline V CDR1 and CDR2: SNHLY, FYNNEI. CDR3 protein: CASSETGGTDTQYF. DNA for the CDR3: TGTGCCAGCAGTGAAACCGGCGGGACAGATACGCAGTATTTT.

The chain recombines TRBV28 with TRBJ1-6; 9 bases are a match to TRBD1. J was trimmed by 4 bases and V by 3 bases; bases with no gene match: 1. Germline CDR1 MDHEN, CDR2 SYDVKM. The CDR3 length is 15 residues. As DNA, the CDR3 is TGTGCCAGCAGTTTGGACAGGGGTTATAATTCACCCCTCCACTTT. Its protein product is CASSLDRGYNSPLHF.

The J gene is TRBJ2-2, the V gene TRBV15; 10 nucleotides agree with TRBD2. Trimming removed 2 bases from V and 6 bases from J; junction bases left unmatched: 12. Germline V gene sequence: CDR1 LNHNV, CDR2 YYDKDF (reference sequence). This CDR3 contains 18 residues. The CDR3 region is CATSRNLAGASEAGELFF. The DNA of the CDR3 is TGTGCCACCAGCAGAAACCTAGCGGGAGCGTCGGAAGCCGGGGAGCTGTTTTTT.

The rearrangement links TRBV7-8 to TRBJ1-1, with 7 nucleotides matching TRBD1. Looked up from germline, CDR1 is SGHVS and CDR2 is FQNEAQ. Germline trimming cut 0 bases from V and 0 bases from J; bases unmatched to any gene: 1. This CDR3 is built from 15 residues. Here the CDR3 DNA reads TGTGCCAGCAGCTTAGCCGGGACAGTGAACACTGAAGCTTTCTTT. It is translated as CASSLAGTVNTEAFF.

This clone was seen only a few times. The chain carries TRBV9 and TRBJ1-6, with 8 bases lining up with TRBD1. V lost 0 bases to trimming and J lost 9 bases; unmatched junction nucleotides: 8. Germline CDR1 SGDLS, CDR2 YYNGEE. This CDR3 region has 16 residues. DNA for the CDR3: TGTGCCAGCAGCGTAGGCGACAGGGGAGTAGGTTCACCCCTCCACTTT. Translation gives CASSVGDRGVGSPLHF.